The T cell receptor beta chain described here comes from a study of identical twins. All donors were healthy Caucasians. This clonotype occurred many times. Its target is not known. Template switching introduced a universal primer site, and the cDNA bore unique molecular identifiers. TCRdb recomputed calls from the 5' RACE reads with MiXCR, one row per CDR3 protein. The repertoire holds a few hundred thousand distinct CDR3 sequences, with 9.6% as singletons. Broader study findings: Memory repertoires showed no such pattern, whereas abundant cord blood beta clonotypes carried fewer insertions.

CDR1 MNHEY and CDR2 SVGEGT come from the germline V gene. The CDR3 is 17 amino acids. Trimming stripped 0 bases from V and 5 bases from J, with 17 bases between. These data were likewise used in another study, on yellow fever vaccine responses in identical twins.

The receptor comes from a woman younger than 30 in good health. Sequencing was performed on PBMCs. This sequence joins TRBV6-2 or TRBV6-3 and TRBJ1-5; D possibly corresponds to TRBD1 (5 bases). CDR3 in DNA: TGTGCCAGCAGTTACTCGAGGAACAGGTTCGTTGATCAGCCCCAGCATTTT. Its translation is CASSYSRNRFVDQPQHF.